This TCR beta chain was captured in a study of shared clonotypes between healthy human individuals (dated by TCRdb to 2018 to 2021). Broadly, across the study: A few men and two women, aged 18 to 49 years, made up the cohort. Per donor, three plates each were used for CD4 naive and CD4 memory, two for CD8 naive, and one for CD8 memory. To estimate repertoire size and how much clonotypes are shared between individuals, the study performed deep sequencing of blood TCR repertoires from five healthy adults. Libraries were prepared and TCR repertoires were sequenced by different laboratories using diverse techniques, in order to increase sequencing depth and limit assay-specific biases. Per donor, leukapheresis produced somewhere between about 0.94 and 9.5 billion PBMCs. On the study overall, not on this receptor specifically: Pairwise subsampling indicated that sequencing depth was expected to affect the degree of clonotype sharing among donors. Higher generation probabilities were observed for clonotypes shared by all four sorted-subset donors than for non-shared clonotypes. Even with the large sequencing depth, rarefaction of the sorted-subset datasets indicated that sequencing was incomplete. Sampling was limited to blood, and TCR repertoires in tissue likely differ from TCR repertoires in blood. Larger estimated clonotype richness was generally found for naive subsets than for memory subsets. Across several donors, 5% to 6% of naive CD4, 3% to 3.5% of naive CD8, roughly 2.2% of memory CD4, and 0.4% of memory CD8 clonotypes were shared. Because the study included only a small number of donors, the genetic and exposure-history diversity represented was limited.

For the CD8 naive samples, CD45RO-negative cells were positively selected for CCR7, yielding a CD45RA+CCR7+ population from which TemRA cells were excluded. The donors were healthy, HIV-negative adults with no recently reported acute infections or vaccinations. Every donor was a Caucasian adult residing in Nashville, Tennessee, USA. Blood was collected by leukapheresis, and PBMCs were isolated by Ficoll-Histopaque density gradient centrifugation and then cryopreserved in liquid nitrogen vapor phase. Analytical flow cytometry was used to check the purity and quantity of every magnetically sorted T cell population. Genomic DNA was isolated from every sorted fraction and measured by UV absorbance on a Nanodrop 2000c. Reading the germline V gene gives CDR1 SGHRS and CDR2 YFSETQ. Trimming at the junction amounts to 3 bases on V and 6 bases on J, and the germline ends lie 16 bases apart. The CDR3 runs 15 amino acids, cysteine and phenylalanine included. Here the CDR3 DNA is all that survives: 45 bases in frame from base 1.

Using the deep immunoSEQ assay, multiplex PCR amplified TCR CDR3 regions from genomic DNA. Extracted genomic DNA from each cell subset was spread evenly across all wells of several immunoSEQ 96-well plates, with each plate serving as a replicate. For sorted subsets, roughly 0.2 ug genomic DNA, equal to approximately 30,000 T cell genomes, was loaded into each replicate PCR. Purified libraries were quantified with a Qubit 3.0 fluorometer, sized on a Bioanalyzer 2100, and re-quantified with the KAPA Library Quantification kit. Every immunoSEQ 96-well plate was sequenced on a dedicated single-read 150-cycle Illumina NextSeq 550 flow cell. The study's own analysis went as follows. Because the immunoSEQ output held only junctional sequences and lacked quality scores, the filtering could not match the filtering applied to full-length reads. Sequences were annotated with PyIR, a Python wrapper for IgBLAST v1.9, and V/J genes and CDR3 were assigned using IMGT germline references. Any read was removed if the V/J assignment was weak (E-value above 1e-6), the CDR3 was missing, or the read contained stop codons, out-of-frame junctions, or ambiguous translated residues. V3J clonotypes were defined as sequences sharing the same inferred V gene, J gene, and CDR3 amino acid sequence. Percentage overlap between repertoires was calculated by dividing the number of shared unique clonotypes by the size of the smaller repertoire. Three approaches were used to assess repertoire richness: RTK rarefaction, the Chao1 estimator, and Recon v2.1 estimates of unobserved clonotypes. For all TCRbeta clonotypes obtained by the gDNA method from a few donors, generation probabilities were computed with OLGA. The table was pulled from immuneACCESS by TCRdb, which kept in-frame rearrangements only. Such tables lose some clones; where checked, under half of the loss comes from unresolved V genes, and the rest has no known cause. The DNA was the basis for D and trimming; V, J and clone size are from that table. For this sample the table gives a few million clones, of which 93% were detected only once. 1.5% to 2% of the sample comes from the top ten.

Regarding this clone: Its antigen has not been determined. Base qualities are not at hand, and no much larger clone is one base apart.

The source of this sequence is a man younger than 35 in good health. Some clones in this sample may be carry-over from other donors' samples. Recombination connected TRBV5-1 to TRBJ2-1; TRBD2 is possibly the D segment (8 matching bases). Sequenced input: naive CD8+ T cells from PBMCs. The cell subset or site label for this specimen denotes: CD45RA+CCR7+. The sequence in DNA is TGCGCCAGCAGCTCGGGACTAGGGGGCATCAATGAGCAGTTCTTC. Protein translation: CASSSGLGGINEQFF. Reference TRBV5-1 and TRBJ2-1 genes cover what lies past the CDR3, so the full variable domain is KAGVTQTPRYLIKTRGQQVTLSCSPISGHRSVSWYQQTPGQGLQFLFEYFSETQRNKGNFPGRFSGRQFSNSRSEMNVSTLELGDSALYLCASSSGLGGINEQFFGPGTRLTVL.